This T cell receptor (beta chain) was identified in a study of shared clonotypes between healthy human individuals. Across the study: CD8 memory received one plate per donor, CD8 naive two, CD4 memory three and CD4 naive three. Study-wide results and limits: Clonotype sharing among the donors was expected to vary with sequencing depth.

CDR1 is GTSNPN, CDR2 SVGIG, per germline (reference sequence). The CDR3 sequence is 13 residues long. J was trimmed by 6 bases and V by 2 bases; bases with no gene match: 4. Running of the assay took place at deep level. TCRdb's copy holds only in-frame clones and misses some; the assay was immunoSEQ multiplex PCR. The profile shows about 1,800,000 clones, less than 95% of them singletons. CD45RO negativity and positive selection for CCR7 defined naive CD8 cells, a population that excluded terminally differentiated effector memory CD45RA+ cells. Adult Caucasians living in Nashville, Tennessee made up all of the donors. This clone occurred once. Its antigen is still unknown.

Sequencing used naive CD8+ T cells sorted from blood. The source of this sequence is a man aged 18-30 years in good health. The chain carries TRBV30 and TRBJ2-7; 10 nucleotides align to TRBD2. This CDR3 reads CAWSYIAGGEQYF. CDR3 DNA: TGTGCCTGGAGTTACATAGCGGGGGGCGAGCAGTACTTC.